This TCR beta chain was identified in a study of OX40 agonist ivuxolimab in advanced cancers. Study at large: Averaging 60 years in age, with a range of roughly 20 to 79, the cohort was approximately 83% male. Three patients had partial responses: one hepatocellular carcinoma, two cutaneous melanoma. Study results and limitations: Relatively little clonal expansion, among the lowest observed, appeared in partial responders at 0.1-3.0 mg/kg. CD4+ and CD8+ blood T cells expanded clonally by week 6 at 0.1 to 3.0 mg/kg.

Repertoires were generated with immunoSEQ multiplex PCR, while TCRdb's copy carries only in-frame clones and drops some. The sample lists some 86,000 clones, about 94% occurring once. Comment on this clone: Its antigen is not known.

The germline CDR1 and CDR2 sequences are SEHNR and FQNEAQ (reference sequence). V shed 5 bases and J 7 bases; nucleotides not matched to a gene: 14. The CDR3 totals 15 residues. The sample here was CD4+ or CD8+ T cells sorted from blood, taken in a trial of the OX40 agonist ivuxolimab. The sequence was obtained from an adult with an advanced solid tumor such as melanoma, head and neck, liver or kidney cancer. The J gene is TRBJ2-7, the V gene TRBV7-9; 7 positions agree with TRBD1. CDR3: CASSLGQIPQGEQYF. Written as DNA, the CDR3 is TGTGCCAGCAGCCTGGGACAGATCCCTCAGGGAGAGCAGTACTTC.